Listed here are 30 T cell receptor beta chains from one sample, sequenced in a study of siplizumab effects on memory and regulatory T cells. Assay: immunoSEQ multiplex PCR; the TCRdb copy retains only in-frame clones and omits some. The sample has over 70,000 clones; approximately 95% are singletons. What was sequenced was CD8+ T cells sorted from blood. These receptors came from a human donor in good health.

Notes on this clone: The sample has other DNA sequences that encode this CDR3 too. The rearrangement joins TRBV19 to TRBJ1-1, with unresolved D. Germline assignment: CDR1 LNHDA and CDR2 SQIVND (reference sequence). This CDR3 comprises 13 residues. Trimming removed 3 bases from V and 1 base from J, with 6 bases in between. CDR3 coding DNA: TGTGCCAGTAGTATTGGAGAGAACACTGAAGCTTTCTTT. Residues: CASSIGENTEAFF.

The chain couples TRBV4-1 to TRBJ2-7; 14 bases are a match to TRBD2. V gave up 4 bases and J gave up 0 bases; unmatched junction bases: 5. This CDR3 spans 17 amino acids. The germline V gene has CDR1 MGHRA and CDR2 YSYEKL. CDR3 region: CASSPLGLAGVSYEQYF. In nucleotides, the CDR3 is TGCGCCAGCAGCCCCTTGGGACTAGCGGGGGTCTCCTACGAGCAGTACTTC.

This chain connects TRBV2 to TRBJ1-1, with a tentative D call TRBD1 (6 bases). Germline V gives CDR1 SNHLY, CDR2 FYNNEI. Trimming cost V 3 bases and J 5 bases, with 10 bases left between them. The CDR3 runs 13 residues. CDR3 loop: CASSDSGDTEAFF. The CDR3 bases are TGTGCCAGCAGTGATTCAGGGGATACTGAAGCTTTCTTT.

The J gene is TRBJ2-7, the V gene TRBV7-9; no firm D call. V shed 0 bases and J shed 2 bases, with 5 bases lying between them. This CDR3 region has 13 residues. Germline V lookup: CDR1 SEHNR, CDR2 FQNEAQ (reference sequence). The CDR3 DNA reads TGTGCCAGCAGCTTAGCCATAACCTACGAGCAGTACTTC. It encodes CASSLAITYEQYF.

This clone occurred once. The genes are TRBV19 and TRBJ2-1, with 7 bases identical to TRBD2. Unmatched junction bases numbered 4, after V lost 5 bases and J lost 0 bases. Per the germline V gene, CDR1 is LNHDA and CDR2 is SQIVND (reference sequence). This CDR3 has 15 residues. The DNA for the CDR3 is TGTGCCAGTAGTGCAGCGGGGAGCTCCTACAATGAGCAGTTCTTC. Translating it yields CASSAAGSSYNEQFF.

The chain employs TRBV25-1 and TRBJ1-2; D may be TRBD1 (5 bases). V was pared by 6 bases and J by 8 bases, with 16 bases between. The CDR3 sequence is 13 residues long. Germline-derived CDR1 and CDR2 are MGHDK and SYGVNS. Written as DNA, the CDR3 is TGTGCCAGCAGCGGGACCTCCCCCTTCGGCTACACCTTC. Translation: CASSGTSPFGYTF.

The J gene is TRBJ2-2, the V gene TRBV4-1; 8 bases are a match to TRBD2. Germline CDR1 MGHRA, CDR2 YSYEKL. The CDR3 is 15 amino acids. The V and J ends lost 5 bases and 7 bases, in that order; junction bases with no gene match: 9. The CDR3 DNA is TGCGCCAGCAGCTTGGGCGCGGGAGGTGACGGGGAGCTGTTTTTT. It encodes CASSLGAGGDGELFF.

V is TRBV15 and J is TRBJ2-1, with 7 bases lining up with TRBD2. V trimming: 1 base; J trimming: 8 bases; junction bases outside the gene matches: 14. CDR1 and CDR2 from the germline V gene are LNHNV and YYDKDF (reference sequence). The CDR3 contains 17 residues. The CDR3 DNA reads TGTGCCACCAGCAGAGTGGGGGGAGGGAAGTTAGTCTATGAGCAGTTCTTC. It specifies CATSRVGGGKLVYEQFF.

This chain connects TRBV9 to TRBJ1-4; 11 nucleotides align to TRBD1. Unmatched junction bases numbered 9, after V lost 0 bases and J lost 8 bases. Per the germline V gene, CDR1 is SGDLS and CDR2 is YYNGEE. The CDR3 totals 17 residues. The CDR3 spells CASSVDWTGGVEEKLFF. DNA of the CDR3: TGTGCCAGCAGCGTAGATTGGACAGGGGGCGTGGAGGAAAAACTGTTTTTT.

V is TRBV6-6 and J is TRBJ1-6; perhaps TRBD1 as D (6 bases). V shed 0 bases and J shed 10 bases, with 10 bases lying between them. Germline V CDR1 and CDR2: MNHNY, SVGAGI (reference sequence). This CDR3 has 14 amino acids. The CDR3 here is CASSYSEGGSPLHF. CDR3 bases: TGTGCCAGCAGTTACTCCGAGGGGGGGTCACCCCTCCACTTT.

The chain uses TRBV2 and TRBJ2-7; unclear D gene. The CDR3 runs 12 residues. The germline V gene has CDR1 SNHLY and CDR2 FYNNEI. V lost 4 bases and J 3 bases, leaving 7 bases between the germline ends. CDR3 in amino acids: CASSGQSYEQYF. The CDR3 region has the DNA TGTGCCAGCAGTGGCCAGAGCTACGAGCAGTACTTC.

The CDR3: CASSLGAPGNTIYF. In DNA form, the CDR3 reads TGTGCCAGCAGCCTAGGGGCGCCTGGAAACACCATATATTTT. This chain connects TRBV6-6 to TRBJ1-3, with D possibly being TRBD1 (5 bases). CDR1 and CDR2 (germline): MNHNY, SVGAGI (reference sequence). The CDR3 is 14 residues long. Trimming pared 6 bases from V and 2 bases from J, leaving 11 bases between.

This chain joins TRBV10-3 and TRBJ1-1; TRBD1 matches at 10 bases. The germline gives CDR1 ENHRY, CDR2 SYGVKD. The trim removed 4 bases at V and 3 bases at J, leaving 2 bases unmatched. The CDR3 has 14 amino acids. The CDR3, as DNA: TGTGCCATCAGTGCAGGACAGGGGGACACTGAAGCTTTCTTT. Amino acid sequence: CAISAGQGDTEAFF.

The chain combines TRBV10-1 with TRBJ2-6; D might be TRBD1 or TRBD2, each matching 5 bases. V was cut by 3 bases and J by 0 bases, with 18 bases left in between. Germline CDR1 reads WNHNN; CDR2 reads SYGVQD (reference sequence). The length of the CDR3 is 19 residues. CDR3 residues: CASSEPSRGPSSGANVLTF. The CDR3 region has the DNA TGCGCCAGCAGTGAACCATCTCGGGGACCAAGCTCTGGGGCCAACGTCCTGACTTTC.

The V call is TRBV5-8, the J call TRBJ1-5; 9 bases align to TRBD1. CDR1 is SGHTS, CDR2 YDEGEE, per germline. This CDR3 is built from 16 residues. V dropped 0 bases and J dropped 3; count of bases not matched to a gene: 4. The CDR3 coding sequence is TGTGCCAGCAGCTTGGGCTGGGACAGGGACAATCAGCCCCAGCATTTT. This sequence encodes CASSLGWDRDNQPQHF.

On this clone itself: This likely comes from a read error, as the CDR3 has no conserved phenylalanine or tryptophan at its end. This chain joins TRBV29-1 and TRBJ2-7; D gene ambiguous. Trimming pared 6 bases from V and 2 bases from J, leaving 14 bases between. Germline V CDR1 and CDR2: SQVTM, ANQGSEA. This CDR3 is built from 13 residues. CDR3 amino acids: CSVGPGRPYEQYL. The CDR3 nucleotides are TGCAGCGTGGGCCCTGGCCGTCCCTACGAGCAGTACCTC.

The chain combines TRBV27 with TRBJ1-4; a weak D match, TRBD1 (5 bases). Germline CDR1 and CDR2: MNHEY and SMNVEV (reference sequence). V dropped 0 bases and J dropped 4 bases, with 12 bases sitting between them. The CDR3 is 16 amino acids. The CDR3 nucleotides are TGTGCCAGCAGTTTATCCCCCGGGACGGTTAATGAAAAACTGTTTTTT. It is translated as CASSLSPGTVNEKLFF.

The rearrangement joins TRBV27 to TRBJ1-1, with TRBD1 identical over 8 bases. Germline V gene data show CDR1 as MNHEY and CDR2 as SMNVEV (reference sequence). The CDR3 loop spans 19 amino acids. V lost 1 base to trimming and J lost 0 bases; unmatched junction nucleotides: 13. The CDR3 sequence: CASSLWVSGTGRLNTEAFF. The CDR3 DNA reads TGTGCCAGCAGTTTATGGGTTTCCGGGACAGGCCGATTGAACACTGAAGCTTTCTTT.

The chain employs TRBV19 and TRBJ2-7; maybe TRBD1 (6 bases). Germline V gene lookup returns CDR1 LNHDA and CDR2 SQIVND (reference sequence). V lost 1 base and J lost 2, with 12 bases in between. This CDR3 region has 15 residues. The CDR3: CASSIASDSPYEQYF. In nucleotides, the CDR3 is TGTGCCAGTAGTATAGCATCGGACAGCCCCTACGAGCAGTACTTC.

This chain links TRBV6-5 with TRBJ2-2; D call uncertain. Germline loops: CDR1 MNHEY, CDR2 SVGAGI. This CDR3 is built from 13 residues. With 0 bases removed from V and 7 bases from J, the gap between germline ends came to 6 bases. CDR3 residues: CASSYSGHGELFF. In DNA form, the CDR3 reads TGTGCCAGCAGTTACTCCGGGCACGGGGAGCTGTTTTTT.

The rearrangement links TRBV27 to TRBJ2-7; D ambiguous. Germline V gene lookup returns CDR1 MNHEY and CDR2 SMNVEV (reference sequence). This CDR3 has 14 amino acids. Trimming took 1 base from V and 0 from J, leaving 7 bases between them. The CDR3 coding sequence is TGTGCCAGCAGTTTATTCAGCAACTCCTACGAGCAGTACTTC. This gives the protein CASSLFSNSYEQYF.

This chain uses TRBV5-6 with TRBJ2-1; 9 bases match TRBD1. J gave up 6 bases and V 3 bases, and 7 bases lay outside the gene matches. The CDR3 has 15 amino acids. Germline V gene lookup returns CDR1 SGHDT and CDR2 YYEEEE. CDR3 sequence reads: CASSSQGAISNEQFF. The DNA of the CDR3 is TGTGCCAGCAGCTCACAGGGGGCGATTAGCAATGAGCAGTTCTTC.

The table lists this clone with a count of one. The V and J genes are TRBV6-6 and TRBJ2-7; D not resolved. The CDR3 totals 13 residues. Trimming cost V 0 bases and J 3 bases, with 6 bases left between them. The germline gives CDR1 MNHNY, CDR2 SVGAGI (reference sequence). This CDR3 is CASSYSKNYEQYF. The CDR3 nucleotides read TGTGCCAGCAGTTACTCTAAGAACTACGAGCAGTACTTC.

The rearrangement links TRBV5-4 to TRBJ1-2; D unresolved. CDR1 and CDR2 (germline): SGHNT, YYREEE (reference sequence). Trimming stripped 2 bases from V and 0 bases from J, with 11 bases between. The CDR3 sequence is 15 residues long. Written as DNA, the CDR3 is TGTGCCAGCAGCTTCATTGGCAGTCCTAACTATGGCTACACCTTC. It is translated as CASSFIGSPNYGYTF.

The chain recombines TRBV9 with TRBJ1-2, with 7 positions matching TRBD1. There are 14 residues in the CDR3. Germline V gene sequence: CDR1 SGDLS, CDR2 YYNGEE. J was trimmed by 4 bases and V by 5 bases; bases with no gene match: 8. The CDR3 protein is CASSSPGQLYGYTF. CDR3 in DNA: TGTGCCAGCAGTTCACCGGGACAGCTCTATGGCTACACCTTC.

The chain has TRBV6-1 and TRBJ2-3; 16 bases agree with TRBD2. The CDR3 covers 19 residues. CDR1 is MNHNS and CDR2 is SASEGT in the germline V gene. With V trimmed by 1 base and J by 3 bases, 7 bases remained unmatched. This chain's CDR3 is CASSEVVTGLAGGTDTQYF. For the CDR3, the DNA is TGTGCCAGCAGTGAAGTGGTAACGGGACTAGCGGGAGGGACAGATACGCAGTATTTT.

The J gene is TRBJ2-7, the V gene TRBV16, with 7 bases fitting TRBD1. Germline values: CDR1 KGHSY, CDR2 FQNENV. The CDR3 extends over 13 amino acids. Trimming removed 4 bases from V and 4 bases from J; junction bases left unmatched: 4. CDR3 loop: CASSPGQTYEQYF. The CDR3 DNA follows: TGTGCCAGCAGCCCGGGACAGACTTACGAGCAGTACTTC. Supplemented by reference TRBV16 and TRBJ2-7, the full variable domain reads GEEVAQTPKHLVRGEGQKAKLYCAPIKGHSYVFWYQQVLKNEFKFLISFQNENVFDETGMPKERFSAKCLPNSPCSLEIQATKLEDSAVYFCASSPGQTYEQYFGPGTRLTVT.

The J gene is TRBJ2-2, the V gene TRBV2; D perhaps matches TRBD1 (6 bases). Trimming pared 0 bases from V and 2 bases from J, leaving 16 bases between. The length of the CDR3 is 18 residues. Germline CDR1 reads SNHLY; CDR2 reads FYNNEI. The CDR3 sequence: CASSEALLGAVNTGELFF. DNA of the CDR3: TGTGCCAGCAGTGAAGCGCTTCTGGGGGCAGTTAACACCGGGGAGCTGTTTTTT. Filled out from reference TRBV2 and TRBJ2-2, the complete variable domain reads EPEVTQTPSHQVTQMGQEVILRCVPISNHLYFYWYRQILGQKVEFLVSFYNNEISEKSEIFDDQFSVERPDGSNFTLKIRSTKLEDSAMYFCASSEALLGAVNTGELFFGEGSRLTVL.

The chain joins TRBV19 to TRBJ2-1; D is ambiguous. The CDR3 is 14 residues long. Germline V CDR1 and CDR2: LNHDA, SQIVND (reference sequence). V gave up 4 bases and J gave up 5 bases, with 12 bases separating them. The CDR3 nucleotides read TGTGCCAGTAGTAAGTTAGCCCTTGACAATGAGCAGTTCTTC. It yields the protein CASSKLALDNEQFF.

The V gene is TRBV7-9, the J gene TRBJ2-3; 8 bases are a match to TRBD2. The germline gives CDR1 SEHNR, CDR2 FQNEAQ (reference sequence). The CDR3 spans 11 residues. V gave up 3 bases and J gave up 13 bases; unmatched junction bases: 3. CDR3 DNA: TGTGCCAGCAGCTTTTCCGGGAGGGAGTATTTT. Its translation is CASSFSGREYF.